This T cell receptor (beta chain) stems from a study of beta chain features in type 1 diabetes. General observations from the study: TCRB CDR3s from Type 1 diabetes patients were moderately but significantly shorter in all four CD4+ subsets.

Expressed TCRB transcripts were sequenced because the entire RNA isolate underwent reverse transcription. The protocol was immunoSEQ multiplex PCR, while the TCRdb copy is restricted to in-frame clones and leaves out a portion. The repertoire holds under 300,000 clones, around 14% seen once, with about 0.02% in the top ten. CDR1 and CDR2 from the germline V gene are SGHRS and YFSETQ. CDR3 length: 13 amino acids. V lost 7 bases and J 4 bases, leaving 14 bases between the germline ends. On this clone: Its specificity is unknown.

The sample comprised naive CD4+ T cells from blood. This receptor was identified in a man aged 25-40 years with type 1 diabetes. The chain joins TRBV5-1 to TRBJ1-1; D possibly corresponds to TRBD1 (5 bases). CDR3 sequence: CASLEGPSTEAFF. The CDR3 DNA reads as TGCGCCAGCCTGGAGGGACCGTCCACTGAAGCTTTCTTT.